This TCR beta chain was observed in a study of CD8 T cells in Susac syndrome. With random hexamers, 0.5 to 1 ug RNA was reverse transcribed. TCRdb reprocessed the immunoSEQ multiplex PCR reads with MiXCR, giving one entry per CDR3 protein. The table includes 25,000 to 30,000 distinct CDR3 sequences, 94% detected once. Controls matched for sex and age were healthy donors. Germline V lookup: CDR1 SEHNR, CDR2 FQNEAQ (reference sequence). The CDR3 extends over 14 amino acids. V lost 4 bases, J lost 3 bases, and 13 bases lay in between. This clonotype originated in a human donor in good health. Sequenced sample: CD8+ T cells from PBMCs. The chain employs TRBV7-9 and TRBJ2-7; D is possibly TRBD2 (6 bases). CDR3 region: CASSSPGLIYEQYF. DNA for the CDR3: TGTGCCAGCAGCTCACCGGGACTTATCTACGAGCAGTACTTC.